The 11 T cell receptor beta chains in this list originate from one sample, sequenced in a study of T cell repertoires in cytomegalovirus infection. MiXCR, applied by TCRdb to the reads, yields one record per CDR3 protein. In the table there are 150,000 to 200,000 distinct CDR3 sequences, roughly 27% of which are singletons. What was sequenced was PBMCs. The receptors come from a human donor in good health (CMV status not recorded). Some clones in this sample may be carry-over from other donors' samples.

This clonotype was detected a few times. CDR3 in DNA: TGTGCCAGCAGCTTCGCGGCAGGGATTTATGAGACCCAGTACTTC. The encoded protein is CASSFAAGIYETQYF. This chain connects TRBV7-8 to TRBJ2-5, with D maybe TRBD1 (5 bases). The V gene's germline CDR1 is SGHVS and CDR2 FQNEAQ. The CDR3 is 15 residues long. V gave up 3 bases and J gave up 5 bases, with 16 bases separating them.

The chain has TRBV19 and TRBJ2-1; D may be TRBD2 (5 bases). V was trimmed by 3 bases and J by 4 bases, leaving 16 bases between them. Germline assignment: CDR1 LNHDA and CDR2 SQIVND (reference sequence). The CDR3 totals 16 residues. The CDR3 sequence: CASSMGRADGYNEQFF. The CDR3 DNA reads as TGTGCCAGTAGTATGGGTAGAGCGGATGGTTACAATGAGCAGTTCTTC.

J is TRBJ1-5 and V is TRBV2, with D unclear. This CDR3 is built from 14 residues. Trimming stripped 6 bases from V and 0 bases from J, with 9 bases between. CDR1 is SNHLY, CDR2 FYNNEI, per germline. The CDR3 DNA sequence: TGTGCCAGCAGAGACATCAATAGCAATCAGCCCCAGCATTTT. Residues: CASRDINSNQPQHF.

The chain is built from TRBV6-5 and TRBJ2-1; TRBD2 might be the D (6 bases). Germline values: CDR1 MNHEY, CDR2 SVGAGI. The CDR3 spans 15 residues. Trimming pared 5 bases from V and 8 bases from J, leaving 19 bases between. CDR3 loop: CASSRSGLLDDEQFF. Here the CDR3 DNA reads TGTGCCAGCAGTAGGTCGGGACTGCTGGACGATGAGCAGTTCTTC.

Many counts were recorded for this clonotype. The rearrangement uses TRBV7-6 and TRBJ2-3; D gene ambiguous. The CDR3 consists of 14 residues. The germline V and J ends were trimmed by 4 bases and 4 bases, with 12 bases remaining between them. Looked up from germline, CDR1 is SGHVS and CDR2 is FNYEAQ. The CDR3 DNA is TGTGCCAGCAGCTCACCTCGAGGATCAGATACGCAGTATTTT. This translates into CASSSPRGSDTQYF.

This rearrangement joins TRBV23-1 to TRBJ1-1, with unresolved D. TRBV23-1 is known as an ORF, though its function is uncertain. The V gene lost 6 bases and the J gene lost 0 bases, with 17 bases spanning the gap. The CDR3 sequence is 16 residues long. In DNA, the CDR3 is TGCGCCAGCAGCCCCAAATCCACAACGCTGAACACTGAAGCTTTCTTT. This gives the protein CASSPKSTTLNTEAFF.

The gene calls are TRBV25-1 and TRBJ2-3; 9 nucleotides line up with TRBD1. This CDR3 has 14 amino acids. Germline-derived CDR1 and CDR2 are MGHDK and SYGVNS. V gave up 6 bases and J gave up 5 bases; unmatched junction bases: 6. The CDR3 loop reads CASSPQGALDTQYF. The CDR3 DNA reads TGTGCCAGCAGCCCACAGGGGGCCTTAGATACGCAGTATTTT.

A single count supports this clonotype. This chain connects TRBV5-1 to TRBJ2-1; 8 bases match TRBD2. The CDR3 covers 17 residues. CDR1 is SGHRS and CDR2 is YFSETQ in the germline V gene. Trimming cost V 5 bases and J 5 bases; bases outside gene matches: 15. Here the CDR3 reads CASREAGALGPNNEQFF. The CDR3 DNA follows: TGCGCCAGCAGGGAAGCGGGGGCCCTGGGACCCAACAATGAGCAGTTCTTC.

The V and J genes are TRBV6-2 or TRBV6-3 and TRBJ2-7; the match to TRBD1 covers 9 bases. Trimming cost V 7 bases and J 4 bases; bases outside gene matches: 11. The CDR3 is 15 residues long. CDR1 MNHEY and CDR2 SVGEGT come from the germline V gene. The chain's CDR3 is CASTQRTGEMYEQYF. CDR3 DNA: TGTGCCAGCACACAGCGGACAGGGGAAATGTACGAGCAGTACTTC.

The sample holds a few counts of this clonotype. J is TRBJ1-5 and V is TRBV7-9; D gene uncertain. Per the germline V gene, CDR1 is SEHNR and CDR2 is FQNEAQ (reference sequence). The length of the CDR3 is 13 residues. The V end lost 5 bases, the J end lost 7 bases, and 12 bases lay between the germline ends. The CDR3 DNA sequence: TGTGCCAGCAGCAGCCGACCAGAACAGCCCCAGCATTTT. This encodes CASSSRPEQPQHF.

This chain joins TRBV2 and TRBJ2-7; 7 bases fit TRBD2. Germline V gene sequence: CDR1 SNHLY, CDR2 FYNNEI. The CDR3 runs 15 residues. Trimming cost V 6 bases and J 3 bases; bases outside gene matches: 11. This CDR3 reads CASSSSSGRFYEQYF. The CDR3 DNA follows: TGTGCCAGCAGCTCTTCTAGCGGACGGTTCTACGAGCAGTACTTC. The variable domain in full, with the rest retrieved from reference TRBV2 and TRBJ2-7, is EPEVTQTPSHQVTQMGQEVILRCVPISNHLYFYWYRQILGQKVEFLVSFYNNEISEKSEIFDDQFSVERPDGSNFTLKIRSTKLEDSAMYFCASSSSSGRFYEQYFGPGTRLTVT.